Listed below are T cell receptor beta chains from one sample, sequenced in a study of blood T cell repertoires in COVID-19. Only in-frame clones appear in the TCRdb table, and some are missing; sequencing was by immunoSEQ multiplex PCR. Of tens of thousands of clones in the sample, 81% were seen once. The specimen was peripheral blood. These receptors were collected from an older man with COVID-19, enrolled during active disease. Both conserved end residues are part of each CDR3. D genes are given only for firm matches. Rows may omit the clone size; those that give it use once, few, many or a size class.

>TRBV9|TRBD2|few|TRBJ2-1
CASSAWGLAGNEQFF
TGTGCCAGCAGCGCTTGGGGACTAGCGGGCAATGAGCAGTTCTTC
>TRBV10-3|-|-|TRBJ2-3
CAAESARLDTQYF
TGTGCCGCCGAGAGCGCGCGTTTAGATACGCAGTATTTT
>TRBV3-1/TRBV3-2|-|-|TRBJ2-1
CASSQVGLENNEQFF
TGTGCCAGCAGCCAAGTAGGACTTGAGAACAATGAGCAGTTCTTC
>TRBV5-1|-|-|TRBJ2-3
CASSLDRNTDTQYF
TGCGCCAGCAGCTTGGACAGAAACACAGATACGCAGTATTTT
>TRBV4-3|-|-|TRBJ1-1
CASSQAKGGPGGTEAFF
TGCGCCAGCAGCCAGGCCAAGGGAGGACCTGGAGGCACTGAAGCTTTCTTT
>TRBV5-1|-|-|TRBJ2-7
CASSFGGSYEQYF
TGCGCCAGCAGCTTCGGCGGCTCCTACGAGCAGTACTTC
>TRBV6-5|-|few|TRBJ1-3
CATSPGGIGNTIYF
TGTGCCACCAGTCCTGGGGGCATTGGAAACACCATATATTTT
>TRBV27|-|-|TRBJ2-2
CASRGVNTGELFF
TGTGCCAGCAGGGGCGTGAACACCGGGGAGCTGTTTTTT
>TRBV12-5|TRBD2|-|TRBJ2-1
CASGLATSGAYNEQFF
TGTGCTAGTGGTTTGGCGACTAGCGGTGCCTACAATGAGCAGTTCTTC
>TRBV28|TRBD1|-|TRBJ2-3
CASIVRGLADTQYF
TGTGCCAGCATCGTCAGGGGGCTGGCAGATACGCAGTATTTT
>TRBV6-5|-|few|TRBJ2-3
CASRSGDTQYF
TGTGCCAGCAGATCGGGTGATACGCAGTATTTT
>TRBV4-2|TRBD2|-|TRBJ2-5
CASSQGLAGEETQYF
TGTGCCAGCAGCCAAGGTTTAGCGGGAGAGGAGACCCAGTACTTC
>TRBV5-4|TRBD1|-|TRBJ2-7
CASSPQGSPLNEQYF
TGTGCCAGCAGCCCACAGGGGTCCCCGCTTAACGAGCAGTACTTC
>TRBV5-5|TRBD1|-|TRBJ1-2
CASSTQTGAGSGYTF
TGTGCCAGCAGCACCCAGACAGGGGCGGGAAGTGGCTACACCTTC
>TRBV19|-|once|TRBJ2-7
CASSINGGAYEQYF
TGTGCCAGTAGTATAAATGGCGGAGCCTACGAGCAGTACTTC
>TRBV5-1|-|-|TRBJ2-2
CASSPGGSNTGELFF
TGCGCCAGCAGCCCTGGAGGGTCGAACACCGGGGAGCTGTTTTTT
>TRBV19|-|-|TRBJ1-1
CASSDSMNTEAFF
TGTGCCAGTTCGGACAGCATGAACACTGAAGCTTTCTTT
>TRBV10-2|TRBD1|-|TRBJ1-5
CASTQTGDQPQHF
TGCGCCAGCACCCAGACAGGGGATCAGCCCCAGCATTTT
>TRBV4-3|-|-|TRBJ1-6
CASSQNPGSDNSPLHF
TGCGCCAGCAGCCAAAATCCCGGGTCAGATAATTCACCCCTCCACTTT